These 6 T cell receptor beta chains originate from one sample sequenced in a study of blood T cell repertoires in COVID-19. Repertoires were generated with immunoSEQ multiplex PCR, while TCRdb's copy carries only in-frame clones and drops some. This sample has a few hundred thousand clones; roughly 90% occur once, and the top ten carry 1.4%. What was sequenced was PBMCs or T cells enriched from blood (not recorded which). These receptors all stem from a woman under 30 who had been exposed to COVID-19.

J is TRBJ2-5 and V is TRBV18, with D perhaps TRBD1 (5 bases). V lost 3 bases and J 4 bases, leaving 21 bases between the germline ends. Germline CDR1 reads KGHSH; CDR2 reads LQKENI. This CDR3 is built from 17 residues. The CDR3 here is CASSPTTVTRRGETQYF. CDR3 coding DNA: TGTGCCAGCTCACCGACGACAGTGACGAGACGAGGAGAGACCCAGTACTTC. The variable domain in full, with the rest retrieved from reference TRBV18 and TRBJ2-5, is NAGVMQNPRHLVRRRGQEARLRCSPMKGHSHVYWYRQLPEEGLKFMVYLQKENIIDESGMPKERFSAEFPKEGPSILRIQQVVRGDSAAYFCASSPTTVTRRGETQYFGPGTRLLVL.

The chain combines TRBV11-2 with TRBJ2-6, with TRBD1 as a possible D gene (5 bases). The CDR3 covers 19 residues. Germline V gene lookup returns CDR1 SGHAT and CDR2 FQNNGV. The V end was cut by 3 bases, the J end by 0 bases, with 18 bases between. The CDR3 sequence: CASSLGKGHIFSGANVLTF. Written as DNA, the CDR3 is TGTGCCAGCAGCTTGGGGAAAGGACATATTTTCTCTGGGGCCAACGTCCTGACTTTC.

The rearrangement links TRBV19 to TRBJ1-5; 9 bases align to TRBD1. Germline V lookup: CDR1 LNHDA, CDR2 SQIVND (reference sequence). The CDR3 runs 15 residues. The J segment lost 0 bases and the V segment lost 7 bases, leaving 4 bases of the junction unmatched. The DNA for the CDR3 is TGTGCCAGTATAGGGACAGGGCTTAGCAATCAGCCCCAGCATTTT. Translating gives CASIGTGLSNQPQHF.

This clone was observed once. This chain joins TRBV27 and TRBJ2-5; TRBD2 is a possible D gene (6 bases). V lost 3 bases to trimming and J lost 2 bases, with 10 bases between them. CDR1 is MNHEY, CDR2 SMNVEV, per germline (reference sequence). CDR3 size: 14 residues. The DNA for the CDR3 is TGTGCCAGCAGTTTCTTGGGGGGACAAGAGACCCAGTACTTC. Translating it yields CASSFLGGQETQYF.

CDR3 loop: CASSQQGTDTEAFF. Written as DNA, the CDR3 is TGTGCCAGCAGCCAACAGGGGACCGACACTGAAGCTTTCTTT. This chain links TRBV6-5 with TRBJ1-1; the match to TRBD1 covers 7 bases. The ends lost 6 bases at V and 3 bases at J; junction bases unmatched: 7. CDR1 and CDR2 (germline): MNHEY, SVGAGI. The CDR3 contains 14 residues.

The rearrangement joins TRBV28 to TRBJ2-3; D possibly corresponds to TRBD2 (5 bases). The CDR3 has 14 residues. Looked up from germline, CDR1 is MDHEN and CDR2 is SYDVKM. Trimming cost V 3 bases and J 1 base, with 8 bases left between them. CDR3 residues: CASSFVGGTDTQYF. CDR3 sequence (DNA): TGTGCCAGCAGTTTTGTGGGAGGCACAGATACGCAGTATTTT.